The 23 T cell receptor beta chains listed next were all sequenced from one sample in a study of beta chain features in type 1 diabetes. Reverse transcription of all isolated RNA meant that expressed TCRB transcripts were sequenced. Repertoires were generated with immunoSEQ multiplex PCR, while TCRdb's copy carries only in-frame clones and drops some. The table records over 650,000 clones, roughly 13% of them present only once. These receptors have no identified antigens. Study outcomes and limitations: Type 1 diabetes patients had moderately but significantly shorter TCRB CDR3s in all four CD4+ subsets.

The sequenced sample was naive CD4+ T cells from blood. The receptors were gathered from a man between 18 and 35 years old with type 1 diabetes.

The gene calls are TRBV30 and TRBJ2-1, with 11 bases fitting TRBD1. Per germline, CDR1 GTSNPN and CDR2 SVGIG (reference sequence). J was trimmed by 7 bases and V by 0 bases; bases with no gene match: 5. CDR3 length: 15 residues. The CDR3 region is CAWSVGTGGMNEQFF. CDR3 nucleotide sequence: TGTGCCTGGAGTGTTGGGACAGGGGGGATGAATGAGCAGTTCTTC.

The chain carries TRBV7-2 and TRBJ2-7; 11 bases are shared with TRBD2. Trimming took 5 bases from V and 1 from J; bases not matched to a gene: 4. Per germline, CDR1 SGHTA and CDR2 FQGNSA. This CDR3 has 15 amino acids. The CDR3: CASSPTSGVSYEQYF. The CDR3 bases are TGTGCCAGCAGCCCGACTAGCGGGGTTTCCTACGAGCAGTACTTC.

The CDR3: CASSSRGSGGTIEKFF. In DNA form, the CDR3 reads TGTGCCAGCAGCTCCCGGGGTAGCGGGGGCACCATCGAAAAGTTCTTC. This chain uses TRBV7-3 with TRBJ2-1; TRBD2 matches 9 bases. CDR3 length equals 16 residues. The V gene's germline CDR1 is SGHTA and CDR2 FQGTGA. J gave up 14 bases and V 4 bases, and 18 bases lay outside the gene matches.

This clone showed up just a few times. The V call is TRBV29-1, the J call TRBJ2-5; TRBD2 agrees at 8 bases. This CDR3 is 15 amino acids long. The germline gives CDR1 SQVTM, CDR2 ANQGSEA. The V segment lost 0 bases and the J segment 5 bases; nucleotides outside the gene matches: 8. The CDR3 region is CSVEETSGSRETQYF. The CDR3 DNA reads as TGCAGCGTTGAAGAAACTAGCGGATCTAGGGAGACCCAGTACTTC.

The chain combines TRBV28 with TRBJ1-5; 7 positions agree with TRBD1. Germline V gene lookup returns CDR1 MDHEN and CDR2 SYDVKM. The CDR3 totals 14 residues. V lost 6 bases to trimming and J lost 7 bases; unmatched junction nucleotides: 9. CDR3 nucleotides: TGTGCCAGCAGACCCGACAGGGAGAGACAGCCCCAGCATTTT. Its translation: CASRPDRERQPQHF. Together with reference TRBV28 and TRBJ1-5, the CDR3 gives the full variable domain: DVKVTQSSRYLVKRTGEKVFLECVQDMDHENMFWYRQDPGLGLRLIYFSYDVKMKEKGDIPEGYSVSREKKERFSLILESASTNQTSMYLCASRPDRERQPQHFGDGTRLSIL.

The chain combines TRBV4-3 with TRBJ1-1; no firm D call. The V gene lost 0 bases and the J gene lost 5 bases, with 10 bases spanning the gap. This CDR3 region has 14 residues. In germline, CDR1 is LGHNA, CDR2 YSLEER. The CDR3: CASSQESPGTEAFF. The CDR3 region has the DNA TGCGCCAGCAGCCAAGAATCCCCGGGAACTGAAGCTTTCTTT.

This clone showed up just a few times. The chain is built from TRBV7-8 and TRBJ1-1; tentatively, D is TRBD1 (6 bases). Trimming removed 1 base at V and 4 bases at J, with 10 bases between. The CDR3 consists of 14 residues. Germline CDR1 SGHVS, CDR2 FQNEAQ. This CDR3 reads CASSLGGTFTEAFF. The CDR3 DNA sequence: TGTGCCAGCAGCTTAGGCGGGACATTCACTGAAGCTTTCTTT.

The chain combines TRBV5-4 with TRBJ2-7; 8 bases are shared with TRBD1. The CDR3 extends over 14 amino acids. Germline V CDR1 and CDR2: SGHNT, YYREEE (reference sequence). The V segment lost 4 bases and the J segment 3 bases; nucleotides outside the gene matches: 6. The CDR3: CASSVGQGLYEQYF. The DNA of the CDR3 is TGTGCCAGCAGCGTCGGACAGGGACTCTACGAGCAGTACTTC.

J is TRBJ1-1 and V is TRBV4-3, with D hard to call. The CDR3 loop spans 15 amino acids. V lost 1 base, J lost 4 bases, and 13 bases lay in between. Germline V gives CDR1 LGHNA, CDR2 YSLEER. The CDR3 loop is CASSQVAGSATEAFF. DNA for the CDR3: TGCGCCAGCAGCCAAGTGGCCGGCAGTGCCACTGAAGCTTTCTTT.

In this sample, this clone turned up once. V usage is TRBV5-1 and J usage is TRBJ2-7, with a weak D call TRBD1 (6 bases). The CDR3 runs 14 residues. Trimming removed 4 bases at V and 6 bases at J, with 17 bases between. Germline assignment: CDR1 SGHRS and CDR2 YFSETQ. The CDR3 bases are TGCGCCAGCAGCCATGTTAGCGAAGGGGGCGAGCAGTACTTC. Translation gives CASSHVSEGGEQYF.

This clone was counted many times. The V and J genes are TRBV10-3 and TRBJ2-3; a weak D match, TRBD1 (6 bases). Germline assignment: CDR1 ENHRY and CDR2 SYGVKD. Trimming stripped 7 bases from V and 4 bases from J, with 12 bases between. The CDR3 consists of 13 residues. CDR3 in DNA: TGTGCCATCACTTGGACAGAGTCAGATACGCAGTATTTT. It yields the protein CAITWTESDTQYF.

For this clone: This specimen includes other DNA sequences encoding the same CDR3. The V gene is TRBV29-1, the J gene TRBJ1-5; 7 nucleotides agree with TRBD1. The CDR3 length is 13 residues. The trim removed 4 bases at V and 2 bases at J, leaving 2 bases unmatched. Germline CDR1 SQVTM, CDR2 ANQGSEA. The CDR3: CSVAGGRNQPQHF. The CDR3 DNA reads as TGCAGCGTTGCAGGGGGGCGCAATCAGCCCCAGCATTTT.

This chain uses TRBV28 with TRBJ2-5; D possibly matches TRBD1 or TRBD2 (5 bases each). Germline CDR1 is MDHEN and CDR2 is SYDVKM. The CDR3 loop spans 12 amino acids. V was pared by 8 bases and J by 2 bases, with 9 bases between. CDR3 sequence reads: CASGGRQETQYF. CDR3 sequence (DNA): TGTGCCAGCGGGGGTCGGCAAGAGACCCAGTACTTC.

The chain recombines TRBV7-2 with TRBJ1-5; D is possibly TRBD1 (5 bases). Germline V gives CDR1 SGHTA, CDR2 FQGNSA. This CDR3 has 15 residues. The V end lost 1 base, the J end lost 4 bases, and 11 bases lay between the germline ends. The CDR3 DNA sequence: TGTGCCAGCAGCTTAGATTGGACAAAAAATCAGCCCCAGCATTTT. This encodes CASSLDWTKNQPQHF.

This clone came up a few times. The CDR3: CATSRDLGAQYF. The CDR3 DNA follows: TGTGCCACCAGCAGAGATCTTGGGGCCCAGTACTTC. The chain uses TRBV15 and TRBJ2-5; D unresolved. Trimming shortened V by 0 bases and J by 9 bases, and 8 bases separated the two germline ends. The CDR3 sequence is 12 residues long. Germline CDR1 LNHNV, CDR2 YYDKDF (reference sequence).

This chain links TRBV5-4 with TRBJ1-2; D is unresolved. The CDR3 is 9 residues long. Germline V gives CDR1 SGHNT, CDR2 YYREEE (reference sequence). V was pared by 7 bases and J by 8 bases, with 6 bases between. CDR3 residues: CASFLGYTF. The CDR3 coding sequence is TGTGCCAGCTTTCTAGGCTACACCTTC.

This clone was observed a few times. The chain recombines TRBV5-4 with TRBJ2-7; D unresolved. Germline V CDR1 and CDR2: SGHNT, YYREEE (reference sequence). Trimming removed 4 bases from V and 3 bases from J, with 5 bases in between. This CDR3 has 11 amino acids. The CDR3 protein is CASSQNYEQYF. CDR3 sequence (DNA): TGTGCCAGCAGCCAAAACTACGAGCAGTACTTC.

The chain combines TRBV5-1 with TRBJ2-3, with D perhaps TRBD1 (5 bases). Trimming took 1 base from V and 1 from J, leaving 10 bases between them. The CDR3 loop spans 15 amino acids. Germline CDR1 is SGHRS and CDR2 is YFSETQ. The CDR3 DNA sequence: TGCGCCAGCAGCTTGACAGGTTTTCGCACAGATACGCAGTATTTT. This translates into CASSLTGFRTDTQYF.

This clone was counted between two and nine times. The genes are TRBV25-1 and TRBJ1-2; possibly TRBD1 for D (5 bases). CDR1 and CDR2 (germline): MGHDK, SYGVNS. Trimming took 3 bases from V and 4 from J, leaving 15 bases between them. This CDR3 contains 15 residues. The CDR3 nucleotides are TGTGCCAGCAGTGACCCCGGGACTTCGGGCTATGGCTACACCTTC. Amino acid sequence: CASSDPGTSGYGYTF.

The chain links TRBV2 to TRBJ1-5, with no clear D. Germline V gene lookup returns CDR1 SNHLY and CDR2 FYNNEI. The CDR3 has 14 amino acids. The V and J ends lost 0 bases and 5 bases respectively, with 8 bases between them. In DNA, the CDR3 is TGTGCCAGCAGTGAAGCGCTTATCGATCAGCCCCAGCATTTT. Protein product: CASSEALIDQPQHF.

This rearrangement joins TRBV4-1 to TRBJ2-1; 15 bases align to TRBD2. The CDR3 consists of 16 residues. Losses at the gene ends were 3 bases for V and 7 bases for J; bases not matched to a gene: 4. Germline lookup yields CDR1 MGHRA and CDR2 YSYEKL. The CDR3 DNA follows: TGCGCCAGCAGCCAGAGCGGGACTAGCGGGAGGAATGAGCAGTTCTTC. This gives the protein CASSQSGTSGRNEQFF.

The chain couples TRBV30 to TRBJ1-6; D is undetermined. Germline V gene data show CDR1 as GTSNPN and CDR2 as SVGIG (reference sequence). V lost 2 bases to trimming and J lost 9 bases, with 17 bases between them. The CDR3 totals 15 residues. The CDR3: CAWSIPADWGSPLHF. The CDR3 DNA reads as TGTGCCTGGAGTATCCCGGCCGACTGGGGTTCACCCCTCCACTTT.

CDR3 bases: TGCGCCAGCAGCGGAACAACAGGGTCCTCTGGGGCCAACGTCCTGACTTTC. It encodes CASSGTTGSSGANVLTF. The chain combines TRBV5-1 with TRBJ2-6; possibly TRBD1 for D (6 bases). The CDR3 spans 17 residues. Germline CDR1 and CDR2: SGHRS and YFSETQ. V shed 4 bases and J shed 0 bases, with 14 bases lying between them.